Listed below are T cell receptor beta chains from one sample, sequenced in a study of shared T cell receptors in the human thymus. Sequencing was performed with immunoSEQ multiplex PCR; in TCRdb, only in-frame clones are kept and a portion is missing. The sample records some 640,000 clones, more than 70% being singletons. The same data also went into a second study, on human thymus T cells.

Specimen: thymocytes. These receptors were taken from a boy under two years old with a congenital heart defect. CDR3s include the opening cysteine and the closing phenylalanine or tryptophan. The D gene is left open where the match is weak. Clone size, where shown, is once, few, many, or a class for clones that have expanded.

clone_size: NA; j_call: TRBJ2-7; cdr3_length: 15; d_call: TRBD1; v_call: TRBV9; cdr3_nt: TGTGCCAGCAGCGTAGGGGGTAGGGGGCTAGACGAGCAGTACTTC; cdr3_aa: CASSVGGRGLDEQYF
clone_size: NA; j_call: TRBJ2-7; cdr3_length: 19; d_call: NA; v_call: TRBV27; cdr3_nt: TGTGCCAGCAGTCCGCAGACCCCGACAGGCCAGGGGCTATGCTGCGAGCAGTACTTC; cdr3_aa: CASSPQTPTGQGLCCEQYF
clone_size: NA; j_call: TRBJ1-5; cdr3_length: 19; d_call: NA; v_call: TRBV7-3; cdr3_nt: TGTGCCAGCAGCTTAGCGGTCAGGGAGGGCGTTTATAGCAATCAGCCCCAGCATTTT; cdr3_aa: CASSLAVREGVYSNQPQHF
clone_size: NA; j_call: TRBJ1-5; cdr3_length: 13; d_call: NA; v_call: TRBV29-1; cdr3_nt: TGCAGCACGGGCGGGGAAGAAAATCAGCCCCAGCATTTT; cdr3_aa: CSTGGEENQPQHF
clone_size: NA; j_call: TRBJ2-7; cdr3_length: 18; d_call: NA; v_call: TRBV11-2; cdr3_nt: TGTGCCAGCAGCTTAATTCAGGGAAGGTCCTTTGGGTCCTACGAGCAGTACTTC; cdr3_aa: CASSLIQGRSFGSYEQYF
clone_size: NA; j_call: TRBJ2-7; cdr3_length: 15; d_call: TRBD2; v_call: TRBV27; cdr3_nt: TGTGCCAGCACTAAGCGTGGGGGAGGGGTTTCCGAGCAGTACTTC; cdr3_aa: CASTKRGGGVSEQYF
clone_size: NA; j_call: TRBJ2-7; cdr3_length: 15; d_call: TRBD2; v_call: TRBV28; cdr3_nt: TGTGCCAGCAGTTTGGGGACTAGCGGTAATTACGAGCAGTACTTC; cdr3_aa: CASSLGTSGNYEQYF
clone_size: NA; j_call: TRBJ1-2; cdr3_length: 14; d_call: NA; v_call: TRBV9; cdr3_nt: TGTGCCAGCAGCGTAGGTACAGGCGATTATGGCTACACCTTC; cdr3_aa: CASSVGTGDYGYTF
clone_size: NA; j_call: TRBJ2-1; cdr3_length: 17; d_call: NA; v_call: TRBV15; cdr3_nt: TGTGCCACCAGCAGAGATGATAACAGGGAATTCTACAATGAGCAGTTCTTC; cdr3_aa: CATSRDDNREFYNEQFF
clone_size: NA; j_call: TRBJ2-2; cdr3_length: 13; d_call: NA; v_call: TRBV25-1; cdr3_nt: TGTGCCAGCAGTGAAGGACAGTCCGGGGAGCTGTTTTTT; cdr3_aa: CASSEGQSGELFF
clone_size: NA; j_call: TRBJ2-7; cdr3_length: 14; d_call: NA; v_call: TRBV28; cdr3_nt: TGTGCCAGCAGTTTGGTAGGGGGGGGGCATGAGCAGTACTTC; cdr3_aa: CASSLVGGGHEQYF
clone_size: NA; j_call: TRBJ2-5; cdr3_length: 14; d_call: TRBD2; v_call: TRBV2; cdr3_nt: TGTGCCAGCCACGGGACTAGCGGCCAAGAGACCCAGTACTTC; cdr3_aa: CASHGTSGQETQYF
clone_size: NA; j_call: TRBJ1-3; cdr3_length: 16; d_call: NA; v_call: TRBV7-9; cdr3_nt: TGTGCCAGCAGCTTAGGCCCCGGGACTCCTGGAAACACCATATATTTT; cdr3_aa: CASSLGPGTPGNTIYF
clone_size: NA; j_call: TRBJ1-5; cdr3_length: 18; d_call: TRBD1; v_call: TRBV27; cdr3_nt: TGTGCCAGCAGTTCACAAATTAGGGACAGGGGGCCGCATCAGCCCCAGCATTTT; cdr3_aa: CASSSQIRDRGPHQPQHF
clone_size: few; j_call: TRBJ2-2; cdr3_length: 17; d_call: TRBD2; v_call: TRBV18; cdr3_nt: TGTGCCAGCTCACCACTAGCGGGGGGCCCAAAAACCGGGGAGCTGTTTTTT; cdr3_aa: CASSPLAGGPKTGELFF
clone_size: NA; j_call: TRBJ1-2; cdr3_length: 13; d_call: NA; v_call: TRBV4-3; cdr3_nt: TGCGCCAGCAGCCAAGAAGCAGGCTATGGCTACACCTTC; cdr3_aa: CASSQEAGYGYTF
clone_size: few; j_call: TRBJ2-1; cdr3_length: 15; d_call: TRBD2; v_call: TRBV28; cdr3_nt: TGTGCCAGCAGTTTCCAAGCGGGGGTAAACAATGAGCAGTTCTTC; cdr3_aa: CASSFQAGVNNEQFF
clone_size: NA; j_call: TRBJ1-4; cdr3_length: 13; d_call: NA; v_call: TRBV14; cdr3_nt: TGTGCCAGCAGCCAGCCGGGAGTTGAAAAACTGTTTTTT; cdr3_aa: CASSQPGVEKLFF
clone_size: NA; j_call: TRBJ2-1; cdr3_length: 14; d_call: NA; v_call: TRBV28; cdr3_nt: TGTGCCAGCAGTTTATCGAGCTCCTACAATGAGCAGTTCTTC; cdr3_aa: CASSLSSSYNEQFF
clone_size: NA; j_call: TRBJ1-6; cdr3_length: 18; d_call: TRBD1; v_call: TRBV5-1; cdr3_nt: TGCGCCAGCAGTGCCTCCGGGGACAGGAGCTCCTATAATTCACCCCTCCACTTT; cdr3_aa: CASSASGDRSSYNSPLHF
clone_size: NA; j_call: TRBJ2-5; cdr3_length: 13; d_call: NA; v_call: TRBV2; cdr3_nt: TGTGCCAGCAGGGGACTGGGGAAGGAGACCCAGTACTTC; cdr3_aa: CASRGLGKETQYF
clone_size: NA; j_call: TRBJ1-5; cdr3_length: 16; d_call: TRBD1; v_call: TRBV6-5; cdr3_nt: TGTGCCAGCAGTTCAAACTCGACAGGGTTAAGCCAGCCCCAGCATTTT; cdr3_aa: CASSSNSTGLSQPQHF
clone_size: few; j_call: TRBJ2-2; cdr3_length: 15; d_call: NA; v_call: TRBV27; cdr3_nt: TGTGCCAGCAGTCAGCCAGGGCTGAACACCGGGGAGCTGTTTTTT; cdr3_aa: CASSQPGLNTGELFF
clone_size: NA; j_call: TRBJ1-3; cdr3_length: 17; d_call: NA; v_call: TRBV7-9; cdr3_nt: TGTGCCAGCAGCCCCAGCCTAGAAGTACACTCTGGAAACACCATATATTTT; cdr3_aa: CASSPSLEVHSGNTIYF
clone_size: NA; j_call: TRBJ1-6; cdr3_length: 19; d_call: NA; v_call: TRBV5-5; cdr3_nt: TGTGCCAGCAGCTTGGTTATTGTGTTGGGATCGGGAGGTAATTCACCCCTCCACTTT; cdr3_aa: CASSLVIVLGSGGNSPLHF
clone_size: once; j_call: TRBJ2-2; cdr3_length: 16; d_call: TRBD2; v_call: TRBV5-4; cdr3_nt: TGTGCCAGCAGCCTAAAGCGGGGGGGCCGAACCGGGGAGCTGTTTTTT; cdr3_aa: CASSLKRGGRTGELFF
clone_size: NA; j_call: TRBJ2-5; cdr3_length: 15; d_call: TRBD2; v_call: TRBV10-2; cdr3_nt: TGCGCCAGCAGGCGCGGGACTAGCGGGAGCGAGACCCAGTACTTC; cdr3_aa: CASRRGTSGSETQYF
clone_size: NA; j_call: TRBJ2-7; cdr3_length: 15; d_call: NA; v_call: TRBV30; cdr3_nt: TGTGCCTGGAGTGACCCGGCAGGGAGGATATACGAGCAGTACTTC; cdr3_aa: CAWSDPAGRIYEQYF
clone_size: NA; j_call: TRBJ1-2; cdr3_length: 14; d_call: NA; v_call: TRBV4-3; cdr3_nt: TGCGCCAGCAGCCAAGATCCGGGGATCGGAGGCTACACCTTC; cdr3_aa: CASSQDPGIGGYTF
clone_size: NA; j_call: TRBJ2-7; cdr3_length: 17; d_call: TRBD1; v_call: TRBV5-1; cdr3_nt: TGCGCCAGCAGCTCGGCTCCCGGGACAGGGGTCTTCTACGAGCAGTACTTC; cdr3_aa: CASSSAPGTGVFYEQYF
clone_size: NA; j_call: TRBJ2-6; cdr3_length: 17; d_call: NA; v_call: TRBV27; cdr3_nt: TGTGCCAGCAGTTTACGGTCCACCTCCTCTGGGGCCAACGTCCTGACTTTC; cdr3_aa: CASSLRSTSSGANVLTF
clone_size: NA; j_call: TRBJ1-4; cdr3_length: 16; d_call: TRBD1; v_call: TRBV28; cdr3_nt: TGTGCCAGCACTTCCAAAGGGGGGACAGGGGTTGAAAAACTGTTTTTT; cdr3_aa: CASTSKGGTGVEKLFF
clone_size: once; j_call: TRBJ2-7; cdr3_length: 16; d_call: NA; v_call: TRBV4-3; cdr3_nt: TGCGCCAGCAGCCAAGACCGAGGGTCTGAGGATTACGAGCAGTACTTC; cdr3_aa: CASSQDRGSEDYEQYF
clone_size: NA; j_call: TRBJ1-2; cdr3_length: 15; d_call: NA; v_call: TRBV28; cdr3_nt: TGTGCCAGCAGTCCCCCCTTGGGGGCGAACTATGGCTACACCTTC; cdr3_aa: CASSPPLGANYGYTF
clone_size: NA; j_call: TRBJ2-5; cdr3_length: 13; d_call: NA; v_call: TRBV9; cdr3_nt: TGTGCCAGCAGCGTAGATGTGGCAGAGACCCAGTACTTC; cdr3_aa: CASSVDVAETQYF
clone_size: NA; j_call: TRBJ2-7; cdr3_length: 17; d_call: TRBD2; v_call: TRBV9; cdr3_nt: TGTGCCAGCAGCCCGAGACTAGCGGGAGACCCAAGAAACGAGCAGTACTTC; cdr3_aa: CASSPRLAGDPRNEQYF
clone_size: NA; j_call: TRBJ2-6; cdr3_length: 17; d_call: NA; v_call: TRBV14; cdr3_nt: TGTGCCAGCAGCCATGAACGGGGGTTCTCTGGGGCCAACGTCCTGACTTTC; cdr3_aa: CASSHERGFSGANVLTF
clone_size: NA; j_call: TRBJ2-2; cdr3_length: 13; d_call: NA; v_call: TRBV9; cdr3_nt: TGTGCCAGCAGCCGCACAGGGACCGGGGAGCTGTTTTTT; cdr3_aa: CASSRTGTGELFF
clone_size: NA; j_call: TRBJ1-5; cdr3_length: 15; d_call: NA; v_call: TRBV28; cdr3_nt: TGTGCCAGCAGTTTCGGGGGATATAGCAATCAGCCCCAGCATTTT; cdr3_aa: CASSFGGYSNQPQHF
clone_size: once; j_call: TRBJ2-1; cdr3_length: 17; d_call: TRBD2; v_call: TRBV13; cdr3_nt: TGTGCCAGCAGCTCCCCAGCTAGCGGGACGCCCTACAATGAGCAGTTCTTC; cdr3_aa: CASSSPASGTPYNEQFF
clone_size: NA; j_call: TRBJ2-1; cdr3_length: 12; d_call: NA; v_call: TRBV7-8; cdr3_nt: TGTGCCAGCAGCAAACAGGGCAATGAGCAGTTCTTC; cdr3_aa: CASSKQGNEQFF
clone_size: NA; j_call: TRBJ2-5; cdr3_length: 15; d_call: NA; v_call: TRBV13; cdr3_nt: TGTGCCAGCAGCTTCCGGGCAGGGTTGATAGAGACCCAGTACTTC; cdr3_aa: CASSFRAGLIETQYF
clone_size: NA; j_call: TRBJ2-1; cdr3_length: 15; d_call: TRBD2; v_call: TRBV28; cdr3_nt: TGTGCCAGCCATCAAAAGGGACTAGCCCTCAGAGAGCAGTTCTTC; cdr3_aa: CASHQKGLALREQFF
clone_size: NA; j_call: TRBJ2-7; cdr3_length: 14; d_call: NA; v_call: TRBV19; cdr3_nt: TGTGCCAGTAGTATAGATGGGCAGGTCTACGAGCAGTACTTC; cdr3_aa: CASSIDGQVYEQYF
clone_size: NA; j_call: TRBJ2-3; cdr3_length: 17; d_call: TRBD2; v_call: TRBV27; cdr3_nt: TGTGCCAGCAGTTTATTCCTAGCGGGAGTAGGGGCAGATACGCAGTATTTT; cdr3_aa: CASSLFLAGVGADTQYF
clone_size: NA; j_call: TRBJ1-6; cdr3_length: 16; d_call: TRBD1; v_call: TRBV7-2; cdr3_nt: TGTGCCAGCAGTACCCAATCCGGGACAGGGGGCTCACCCCTCCACTTT; cdr3_aa: CASSTQSGTGGSPLHF